These 2 T cell receptor beta chains were all obtained from the same sample, sequenced in a study of cytomegalovirus exposure and HLA in healthy donors. Primers for the PCR totalled 60 Vbeta and 13 Jbeta. Repertoires were generated with immunoSEQ multiplex PCR, while TCRdb's copy carries only in-frame clones and drops some. The sample lists tens of thousands of clones, around 70% occurring once. Sequencing was performed on PBMCs. All receptors derive from a man aged 40-55 years in good health and CMV-seropositive.

The J gene is TRBJ2-4, the V gene TRBV6-5; unclear D gene. Per germline, CDR1 MNHEY and CDR2 SVGAGI. V was shortened by 4 bases and J by 1 base, with 11 bases between the two germline ends. This CDR3 is built from 15 residues. The DNA for the CDR3 is TGTGCCAGCAGTTTATCTTACGGGGCCAAAAACATTCAGTACTTC. It yields the protein CASSLSYGAKNIQYF.

This chain connects TRBV2 to TRBJ1-3; possible D gene TRBD1, 6 bases. This CDR3 region has 13 residues. The V gene lost 10 bases and the J gene lost 2 bases, with 12 bases spanning the gap. Germline lookup yields CDR1 SNHLY and CDR2 FYNNEI. The CDR3: CATRGGAGNTIYF. The DNA for the CDR3 is TGTGCCACCAGAGGGGGGGCTGGAAACACCATATATTTT. The full variable domain, with the rest looked up from reference TRBV2 and TRBJ1-3, is EPEVTQTPSHQVTQMGQEVILRCVPISNHLYFYWYRQILGQKVEFLVSFYNNEISEKSEIFDDQFSVERPDGSNFTLKIRSTKLEDSAMYFCATRGGAGNTIYFGEGSWLTVV.